A selection of T cell receptor beta chains follows, all from one sample in a study of cytomegalovirus exposure and HLA in healthy donors. Only in-frame clones appear in the TCRdb table, and some are missing; sequencing was by immunoSEQ multiplex PCR. The profile covers 250,000 to 400,000 clones, with 88% appearing a single time and around 0.88% taken by the ten largest. The sequenced sample was PBMCs. These receptors originate from a man aged 25-45 years in good health and CMV-seronegative. Each CDR3 is given with its conserved first and last residue. A D gene is named only where the DNA matches it firmly. Clone size is stated in some rows and not others, as once, few, many or a class when expanded.

d_call	clone_size	v_call	j_call	cdr3_aa	cdr3_nt
TRBD1	NA	TRBV18	TRBJ2-1	CATRTGNEQFF	TGTGCCACCAGGACAGGGAATGAGCAGTTCTTC
NA	NA	TRBV15	TRBJ1-1	CATSRASNTEAFF	TGTGCCACCAGCAGAGCTTCGAACACTGAAGCTTTCTTT
TRBD2	NA	TRBV9	TRBJ2-1	CASSVLGGGAQVRDNEQFF	TGTGCCAGCAGCGTTTTGGGCGGGGGGGCCCAGGTTCGCGACAATGAGCAGTTCTTC
NA	NA	TRBV5-1	TRBJ2-6	CASSTGQGHPSGANVLTF	TGCGCCAGCAGCACGGGACAAGGCCACCCCTCTGGGGCCAACGTCCTGACTTTC
TRBD2	NA	TRBV5-1	TRBJ2-5	CASSSGRGLQETQYF	TGCGCCAGCAGCTCCGGGCGGGGACTACAAGAGACCCAGTACTTC
NA	few	TRBV7-2	TRBJ1-2	CASSHFFNYGYTF	TGTGCCAGCAGCCACTTCTTTAACTATGGCTACACCTTC
NA	NA	TRBV27	TRBJ1-6	CASSSPPGNSPLHF	TGTGCCAGCAGTTCCCCTCCGGGTAATTCACCCCTCCACTTT
NA	NA	TRBV19	TRBJ2-2	CASTSGRGATGELFF	TGTGCCAGTACCTCGGGCAGGGGGGCCACCGGGGAGCTGTTTTTT
NA	NA	TRBV27	TRBJ1-5	CASSLSRYNQPQHF	TGTGCCAGCAGTTTATCGAGGTACAATCAGCCCCAGCATTTT
NA	once	TRBV4-3	TRBJ1-2	CASSQDTDRESNYGYTF	TGCGCCAGCAGCCAAGACACGGACAGAGAATCTAACTATGGCTACACCTTC
TRBD1	NA	TRBV6-6	TRBJ1-2	CASLTGDGYTF	TGTGCCAGCCTTACAGGGGATGGCTACACCTTC
NA	NA	TRBV15	TRBJ1-2	CATSSDRLTGTF	TGTGCCACCAGCAGTGACCGGCTGACGGGAACCTTC
NA	NA	TRBV4-1	TRBJ1-2	CASSQDWAGAIYGYTF	TGCGCCAGCAGCCAAGATTGGGCAGGGGCTATTTATGGCTACACCTTC
NA	NA	TRBV5-4	TRBJ2-3	CASSLLTLASTDTQYF	TGTGCCAGCAGCTTGTTGACACTAGCTAGCACAGATACGCAGTATTTT
TRBD2	NA	TRBV6-5	TRBJ2-2	CASSPRVAGGGELFF	TGTGCCAGCAGCCCCCGAGTGGCGGGGGGCGGGGAGCTGTTTTTT
NA	NA	TRBV5-1	TRBJ2-7	CASSLVGDMAGEQYF	TGTGCCAGCAGCTTGGTAGGTGACATGGCGGGGGAGCAGTACTTC
NA	NA	TRBV7-2	TRBJ1-2	CASSVGGATGYTF	TGTGCCAGCAGCGTGGGAGGGGCGACTGGCTACACCTTC
NA	NA	TRBV27	TRBJ1-5	CASSLLGASNQPQHF	TGTGCCAGCAGTTTACTAGGAGCTAGCAATCAGCCCCAGCATTTT
NA	once	TRBV4-1	TRBJ1-6	CASSHTWGEDNSPLHF	TGCGCCAGCAGCCACACTTGGGGGGAGGATAATTCACCCCTCCACTTT
TRBD1	once	TRBV6-6	TRBJ1-6	CASSYSGQGGSPLHF	TGTGCCAGCAGTTACTCGGGACAGGGCGGTTCACCCCTCCACTTT
NA	NA	TRBV7-2	TRBJ1-2	CASSSDGNYGYTF	TGTGCCAGCAGCTCCGACGGGAACTATGGCTACACCTTC
TRBD2	once	TRBV27	TRBJ2-3	CASSLGLAGPVGDTQYF	TGTGCCAGCAGCCTGGGGCTAGCGGGGCCAGTAGGAGATACGCAGTATTTT
TRBD1	NA	TRBV6-6	TRBJ1-1	CASSTDRGRRNTEAFF	TGTGCCAGCAGTACGGACAGGGGGCGCCGGAACACTGAAGCTTTCTTT
NA	NA	TRBV5-6	TRBJ1-6	CASSSTGYGSPLHF	TGTGCCAGCAGCTCTACAGGGTATGGGTCACCCCTCCACTTT
NA	NA	TRBV6-1	TRBJ2-1	CASSAGTAGWVNEQFF	TGTGCCAGCAGTGCAGGGACTGCGGGATGGGTCAATGAGCAGTTCTTC
NA	NA	TRBV21-1	TRBJ2-3	CASSKDHCWGLHTDTQYF	TGTGCCAGCAGCAAAGATCATTGCTGGGGCCTACACACAGATACGCAGTATTTT
NA	NA	TRBV10-2	TRBJ1-1	CASSDAGVTEAFF	TGCGCCAGCAGTGACGCGGGGGTCACTGAAGCTTTCTTT
TRBD1	once	TRBV6-6	TRBJ1-5	CASSPSFRTGTKPQHF	TGTGCCAGCAGTCCGAGCTTTAGGACAGGCACGAAGCCCCAGCATTTT
TRBD1	NA	TRBV5-6	TRBJ1-6	CASSPGTGGSYNSPLHF	TGTGCCAGCAGCCCCGGGACAGGGGGCTCCTATAATTCACCCCTCCACTTT
TRBD2	NA	TRBV4-1	TRBJ2-5	CASSPSSGGAGLTETQYF	TGCGCCAGCAGCCCTTCTAGCGGGGGGGCCGGTTTAACAGAGACCCAGTACTTC
NA	NA	TRBV27	TRBJ2-1	CASSPGLNFNEQFF	TGTGCCAGCAGTCCGGGACTGAACTTCAATGAGCAGTTCTTC
TRBD2	NA	TRBV6-1	TRBJ2-7	CASSDPSWPSGSYEQYF	TGTGCCAGCAGTGATCCATCCTGGCCTAGCGGGTCCTACGAGCAGTACTTC
TRBD1	NA	TRBV5-6	TRBJ1-6	CASSVGTVNSPLHF	TGTGCCAGCAGCGTCGGGACAGTTAATTCACCCCTCCACTTT
NA	few	TRBV18	TRBJ2-4	CASSPAVPIQYF	TGTGCCAGCTCACCGGCCGTCCCCATTCAGTACTTC
NA	NA	TRBV6-5	TRBJ1-2	CASSYSISYGYTF	TGTGCCAGCAGTTACTCGATCAGCTATGGCTACACCTTC
NA	NA	TRBV4-1	TRBJ2-6	CASSQGGSGANVLTF	TGCGCCAGCAGCCAAGGAGGATCTGGGGCCAACGTCCTGACTTTC
NA	few	TRBV4-2	TRBJ2-7	CASSPPSSSYEQYF	TGTGCCAGCAGCCCTCCATCGAGCTCCTACGAGCAGTACTTC
TRBD1	NA	TRBV6-5	TRBJ1-1	CASRDREFMRSEAFF	TGTGCCTCTCGAGACAGGGAATTTATGCGATCTGAAGCTTTCTTT
NA	NA	TRBV19	TRBJ2-3	CASSKDSADTQYF	TGTGCCAGTAGTAAAGACTCAGCAGATACGCAGTATTTT
TRBD2	once	TRBV6-1	TRBJ2-5	CASSVEGPAGGTQETQYF	TGTGCCAGCAGTGTGGAGGGACCAGCGGGGGGGACACAAGAGACCCAGTACTTC
NA	NA	TRBV5-1	TRBJ2-3	CASSLTGFSSDTQYF	TGCGCCAGCAGCTTGACAGGGTTTAGTTCAGATACGCAGTATTTT
NA	NA	TRBV9	TRBJ1-6	CASNRDGGNSPLHF	TGTGCCAGCAACCGGGATGGAGGCAATTCACCCCTCCACTTT
NA	once	TRBV19	TRBJ2-1	CASSSISYNEQFF	TGTGCCAGTAGTAGCATTAGCTACAATGAGCAGTTCTTC
NA	few	TRBV5-5	TRBJ2-7	CASSLAGSSYEQYF	TGTGCCAGCAGCTTGGCCGGTAGCAGCTACGAGCAGTACTTC
NA	NA	TRBV29-1	TRBJ1-2	CSVVDTGSHYGYTF	TGCAGCGTCGTAGACACGGGGTCCCACTATGGCTACACCTTC
TRBD2	NA	TRBV5-6	TRBJ2-7	CASSRTSGGVNEQYF	TGTGCCAGCAGCCGGACTAGCGGGGGGGTGAACGAGCAGTACTTC
TRBD1	many	TRBV10-3	TRBJ2-2	CAISIGTGDSGELFF	TGTGCCATCAGTATCGGGACAGGGGATTCCGGGGAGCTGTTTTTT
NA	NA	TRBV18	TRBJ1-2	CASSPQGNYGYTF	TGTGCCAGCTCCCCCCAGGGCAACTATGGCTACACCTTC
NA	NA	TRBV25-1	TRBJ1-2	CASSAGRTIYGYTF	TGTGCCAGCAGTGCAGGACGGACAATCTATGGCTACACCTTC